This TCR beta chain was obtained from a study of Graves' ophthalmopathy and Graves' hyperthyroidism. A diagnosis was made from clinical symptoms together with serum thyroxine, TRAb, thyroid ultrasound and orbital computed tomography. Whole-study results and caveats: Detected in blood as well were most expanded thyroid clonotypes with frequency above 0.001.

RNA transcripts were the source from which TCR beta CDR3 regions were amplified. HTBI primers were employed in first-round RT-PCR, then a second-round multiplex PCR followed. TCRdb reanalysed the multiplex PCR reads using MiXCR and keeps one entry per CDR3 protein. The repertoire holds hundreds of thousands of distinct CDR3 sequences, with 40% as singletons. The CDR3 totals 15 residues. Trimming cost V 3 bases and J 4 bases, with 12 bases left between them. The germline gives CDR1 LNHNV, CDR2 YYDKDF (reference sequence). This clonotype was detected many times. Its matching antigen is unknown. This clonotype originated in an adult man with Graves' ophthalmopathy. This sequence joins TRBV15 and TRBJ2-2; D might be TRBD1 (6 bases). Sequencing was carried out using peripheral blood. For the CDR3, the DNA is TGTGCCACCAGCAGCACTACAGGGTCCACCGGGGAGCTGTTTTTT. This translates into CATSSTTGSTGELFF.